This T cell receptor (beta chain) emerged from a study of blood T cells in healthy people across ages. With respect to this clonotype: A much more abundant neighbour one base away suggests this may be a read error.

The authors ran a second PCR of roughly 6 to 11 cycles using a sample-barcoded 5' primer and a J-beta primer mix. TCRdb re-derived calls from the 5' RACE reads in MiXCR, one entry per CDR3 protein. Of 800,000 to 900,000 distinct CDR3 sequences listed, around 68% are singletons. This clonotype was sampled from a man aged 25-45 years in good health. Specimen: blood.

The CDR3 spells CASSVARGFEIQYF. The CDR3 DNA reads TGTGCCAGCAGTGTCGCCAGGGGATTTGAGATCCAGTACTTC. The chain combines TRBV2 with TRBJ2-5; maybe TRBD1 (6 bases). This CDR3 has 14 amino acids. Germline V gene lookup returns CDR1 SNHLY and CDR2 FYNNEI.